This TCR beta chain is from a study of CD8 T cells in Susac syndrome. Study results and caveats: Among people with Susac, CD8+ clonal expansion was greatest in TEMRA cells and active patients.

V shed 0 bases and J shed 7 bases, with 10 bases lying between them. The CDR3 runs 13 residues. Germline CDR1 is SGHRS and CDR2 is YFSETQ. With random hexamers, about 0.45 to 1 ug RNA was reverse transcribed. With immunoSEQ multiplex PCR, TCR beta CDR3 was amplified across 54 Vbeta and 13 Jbeta. TCRdb passed the immunoSEQ multiplex PCR reads through MiXCR, listing each CDR3 protein once. The data show 120,000 or so distinct CDR3 sequences, 90% to 95% seen once. Details on this clonotype: Its antigen is not known.

The chain is built from TRBV5-1 and TRBJ1-1; no clear D. This clonotype originated in a human donor with Susac syndrome. The sequenced sample consisted of CD8+ T cells from PBMCs. The DNA of the CDR3 is TGCGCCAGCAGCTTGGGGACGGATGTTGAAGCTTTCTTT. As protein: CASSLGTDVEAFF.